This T cell receptor (beta chain) was sequenced for a study of identical twins. Overall study results and limits: For cord blood, abundant beta clonotypes had fewer insertions, unlike memory repertoires, which showed none.

A universal primer site was incorporated via template switching, and the cDNA contained unique molecular identifiers. TCRdb fed the 5' RACE reads into MiXCR, producing one record per CDR3 protein. The profile covers roughly 1,500,000 distinct CDR3 sequences, with around 29% appearing a single time and about 0.25% taken by the ten largest. As to this clonotype: Its specificity is unknown.

Sequenced sample: cord blood. This clonotype was obtained from a newborn girl in good health.

The CDR3 is CATSDLGQASGAQPQHF. The CDR3 DNA reads TGTGCCACCAGTGATTTAGGGCAGGCCAGTGGAGCTCAGCCCCAGCATTTT. The chain combines TRBV24-1 with TRBJ1-5; D remains unclear. Trimming took 1 base from V and 6 from J, leaving 18 bases between them. Germline CDR1 is KGHDR and CDR2 is SFDVKD. CDR3 length: 17 residues.